This TCR beta chain came from a study of response to subunit inactivated influenza vaccine. Germline CDR1 KGHSH, CDR2 LQKENI. Trimming cost V 3 bases and J 0 bases, with 10 bases left between them. The CDR3 covers 15 residues. Study-level findings and limits: A suggestion made by the authors is that each seasonal influenza vaccination recruits few new T cells.

Notes on this clonotype: Its target is not known.

TCRdb itself ran the RT-PCR reads through MiXCR, one entry per CDR3 protein. This sample has roughly 790,000 distinct CDR3 sequences; 21% occur once, and the top ten carry 10%. Sequencing was performed on PBMCs from blood, taken roughly 5 days after vaccination. The V call is TRBV18, the J call TRBJ2-3, with a weak D call TRBD2 (5 bases). This sequence originates from a man aged 45-65 years who received an inactivated influenza vaccine. The CDR3 DNA reads TGTGCCAGCTCACCGGACTGGGCGAGCACAGATACGCAGTATTTT. Translation: CASSPDWASTDTQYF.